This record looks at one T cell receptor (beta chain) sequence and its context. This CDR3 has 13 amino acids. CDR1 LNHDA and CDR2 SQIVND come from the germline V gene (reference sequence). V was trimmed by 7 bases and J by 3 bases, leaving 10 bases between them. Clones were read by immunoSEQ multiplex PCR, and TCRdb kept only the in-frame ones, dropping some. The repertoire includes approximately 2,600 clones, roughly 40% of them detected once, and under 20% sits in the top ten. The sample is drawn from a study of CXCR4 blockade with PD-1 therapy in pancreatic cancer. The TCR comes from a human donor with pancreatic ductal adenocarcinoma. The gene calls are TRBV19 and TRBJ2-1; D unresolved. Sequencing input: tumor tissue. DNA for the CDR3: TGTGCCAGTAATTTCATGGGCTACAATGAGCAGTTCTTC. Protein product: CASNFMGYNEQFF.